This TCR beta chain comes out of a study of early T cells in non-severe SARS-CoV-2 infection. Study-wide context: The authors sequenced bulk RNA from unsorted whole blood, leaving chains unpaired.

This clonotype was seen at least ten times. Antigen unknown. The V gene end was trimmed by 4 bases and the J gene end by 7 bases; junction bases not matched to a gene: 16. This CDR3 has 17 residues. Germline-derived CDR1 and CDR2 are SGHTA and FQGTGA. Study results and limitations: The study's VDJdb matching favored anti-spike CD8 responses and missed private and CD4 specificities.

Unique molecular identifiers were attached to individual cDNA molecules. TCRdb reanalysed the 5' RACE reads using MiXCR and keeps one entry per CDR3 protein. The sample has some 77,000 distinct CDR3 sequences; 4.5% to 6% are singletons. Material: whole blood, obtained at baseline. This clonotype was obtained from an adult who was a healthcare worker with PCR-confirmed SARS-CoV-2 infection or an uninfected control (not recorded which). The rearrangement joins TRBV7-3 to TRBJ2-1, with 7 bases identical to TRBD2. The CDR3 bases are TGTGCCAGCAGCTCTCATTCACTAGCGCCTCTTGGGAATGAGCAGTTCTTC. As protein: CASSSHSLAPLGNEQFF.